The rows below give T cell receptor beta chains drawn from one sample of a study of EBV T-cell therapy then PD-1 blockade in nasopharyngeal carcinoma. The antigens for these receptors are not known. Here immunoSEQ multiplex PCR was the method, and the copy in TCRdb shows in-frame clones only, minus some. Of around 19,000 clones in the sample, around 84% were seen once. The starting material was CD8+ T cells from blood, obtained at approximately day 260 from a patient whose treatment included autologous EBV-specific T cells and nivolumab. The receptors here all came from a man between 40 and 49 years old with nasopharyngeal carcinoma. CDR3s include the opening cysteine and the closing phenylalanine or tryptophan. A D gene is named only where the DNA matches it firmly. Clone sizes are given selectively: once, few, many, or a class where the clone is expanded.

TRBV15	-	-	TRBJ1-3	TGTGCCACCAGCAGAGAAAGGACTGAGGAAATGACCTACGGAAACACCATATATTTT	CATSRERTEEMTYGNTIYF
TRBV9	-	TRBD1	TRBJ1-4	TGTGCCAGCAGCGCCGGGACAGCCTCAGAAAAACTGTTTTTT	CASSAGTASEKLFF
TRBV3-1/TRBV3-2	-	-	TRBJ2-7	TGTGCCAGCAGCCCATGGACGGGGAGCTCCTACGAGCAGTACTTC	CASSPWTGSSYEQYF
TRBV7-9	-	-	TRBJ2-7	TGTGCCAGCAGCTTAAGGTCGGGGGACTACGAGCAGTACTTC	CASSLRSGDYEQYF
TRBV19	-	-	TRBJ2-3	TGTGCCAGTAGTCGGGACGCAGGGATAGATACGCAGTATTTT	CASSRDAGIDTQYF
TRBV7-9	-	-	TRBJ1-1	TGTGCCAGCAGCCCAGGCAGGGGTCCTGAAGCTTTCTTT	CASSPGRGPEAFF
TRBV25-1	few	-	TRBJ1-1	TGTGCCAGCAGTGCCGCGGGTACTGAAGCTTTCTTT	CASSAAGTEAFF
TRBV2	-	TRBD2	TRBJ2-2	TGTGCCAGCACCCGGACTAGCCGCTGGGAGCTGTTTTTT	CASTRTSRWELFF
TRBV5-5	-	-	TRBJ2-5	TGTGCCAGCAGCGGCCCTACCTGGGAAGAGACCCAGTACTTC	CASSGPTWEETQYF
TRBV29-1	once	-	TRBJ1-2	TGCAGCGTTGAACTGTTCCCCGGGGATGGCTACACCTTC	CSVELFPGDGYTF
TRBV13	-	-	TRBJ2-4	TGTGCCAGCAGCTCGGATAGTCTTATTCAGTACTTC	CASSSDSLIQYF
TRBV9	once	-	TRBJ2-3	TGTGCCAGCAGCGTAGCAGGGTGGGGGGATACGCAGTATTTT	CASSVAGWGDTQYF
TRBV5-1	-	-	TRBJ2-5	TGCGCCAGCAGCTTCGGACAGAAACTCCAAGAGACCCAGTACTTC	CASSFGQKLQETQYF
TRBV7-8	once	-	TRBJ2-7	TGTGCCAGCAGCTTAGCTTGGAGCTCCTACGAGCAGTACTTC	CASSLAWSSYEQYF
TRBV6-5	-	-	TRBJ2-1	TGTGCCAGCAGTTACTTAGACGGTAACAATGAGCAGTTCTTC	CASSYLDGNNEQFF
TRBV2	-	-	TRBJ1-2	TGTGCCAGTACAGGCGGCACTATTTTCTACACCTTC	CASTGGTIFYTF
TRBV4-2	-	-	TRBJ1-1	TGTGCCAGCAGCGAACAGAGAAACACTGAAGCTTTCTTT	CASSEQRNTEAFF
TRBV27	few	-	TRBJ2-7	TGTGCCAGCAGTTCGGGAACTCCCTACGAGCAGTACTTC	CASSSGTPYEQYF
TRBV5-8	-	-	TRBJ2-7	TGTGCCAGCAGCCAAGGACGGAACGAGCAGTACTTC	CASSQGRNEQYF
TRBV11-2	-	-	TRBJ2-3	TGTGCCAGCAGACCTTCCCTAGCGCGCACAGATACGCAGTATTTT	CASRPSLARTDTQYF
TRBV5-5	-	-	TRBJ1-2	TGTGCCAGCAGCTTGGGCGGGGGCGGCTATGGCTACACCTTC	CASSLGGGGYGYTF
TRBV18	-	-	TRBJ1-2	TGTGCCAGCTCACCACCGGACACTAACTATGGCTACACCTTC	CASSPPDTNYGYTF
TRBV30	-	TRBD1	TRBJ1-4	TGTGCCTGGAATACAGGGACAGGGGGCCCTAATGAAAAACTGTTTTTT	CAWNTGTGGPNEKLFF
TRBV9	-	-	TRBJ2-3	TGTGCCAGCAGCCTTAGAGTAGGCGGGGGCACAGATACGCAGTATTTT	CASSLRVGGGTDTQYF
TRBV19	-	-	TRBJ2-3	TGTGCCAGTAGTCCACAAGACTTCACAGATACGCAGTATTTT	CASSPQDFTDTQYF
TRBV5-1	-	TRBD1	TRBJ1-2	TGCGCCAGCAGCTTAGATAACAGGGGACTCTCTAACTATGGCTACACCTTC	CASSLDNRGLSNYGYTF
TRBV19	-	TRBD2	TRBJ2-5	TGTGCCAGTAGTATCGGGACTAGCGGGGAGGAGACCCAGTACTTC	CASSIGTSGEETQYF
TRBV6-5	-	-	TRBJ2-7	TGTGCCAGCAGTCCGCAGGGGTACGAGCAGTACTTC	CASSPQGYEQYF